A single T cell receptor (beta chain) is shown here with its context. Its matching antigen is unknown. Some clones are missing from TCRdb's copy, which holds only in-frame ones; the method was immunoSEQ multiplex PCR. Of under 150,000 clones listed, around nine tenths are singletons. The V and J ends lost 11 bases and 7 bases respectively, with 6 bases between them. CDR1 is LNHDA and CDR2 is SQIVND in the germline V gene (reference sequence). The CDR3 spans 8 residues. The data were taken from a study of T cell responses to AZD1222 COVID-19 vaccine. Whole-study results and caveats: Only 5 to 7 AZD1222 recipients were seropositive at baseline. Regions 160-218 and 743-854 held dominance among vaccine-associated CD4 TCRs, which spanned spike. Clonal diversity was possibly underestimated, and white British individuals and females predominated among donors. None of the repertoires were sampled until the peak T cell response had passed.

The clonotype comes from an adult in good health. This material consisted of peripheral blood, taken on day 0 of AZD1222 vaccination. This chain connects TRBV19 to TRBJ2-7; the D is unclear. CDR3 bases: TGTGCCCCCTGTGAGCAGTACTTC. It codes for CAPCEQYF.